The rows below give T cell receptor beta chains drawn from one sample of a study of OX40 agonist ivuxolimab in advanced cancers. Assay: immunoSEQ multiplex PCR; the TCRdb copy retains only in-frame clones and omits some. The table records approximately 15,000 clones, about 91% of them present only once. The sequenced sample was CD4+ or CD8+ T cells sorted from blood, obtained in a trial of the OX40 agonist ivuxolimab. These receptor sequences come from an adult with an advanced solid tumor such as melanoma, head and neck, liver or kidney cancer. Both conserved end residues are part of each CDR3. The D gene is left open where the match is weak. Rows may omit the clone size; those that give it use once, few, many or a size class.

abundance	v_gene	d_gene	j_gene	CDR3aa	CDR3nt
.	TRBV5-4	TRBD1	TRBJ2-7	CASALTGAAGEQYF	TGTGCCAGCGCCCTCACAGGGGCGGCAGGGGAGCAGTACTTC
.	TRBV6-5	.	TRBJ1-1	CASSYSAGGNTEAFF	TGTGCCAGCAGTTACTCGGCAGGCGGAAACACTGAAGCTTTCTTT
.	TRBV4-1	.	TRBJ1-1	CASSQDSGYGEAFF	TGCGCCAGCAGCCAAGATTCGGGGTACGGAGAAGCTTTCTTT
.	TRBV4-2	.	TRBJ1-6	CASSQEWANSDSPLHF	TGTGCCAGCAGCCAAGAATGGGCCAACTCTGATTCACCCCTCCACTTT
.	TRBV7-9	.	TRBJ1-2	CASSRDTYGYTF	TGTGCCAGCAGTCGAGACACTTATGGCTACACCTTC
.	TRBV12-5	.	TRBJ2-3	CASGFGVTGITDTQYF	TGTGCTAGTGGTTTCGGGGTGACAGGAATCACAGATACGCAGTATTTT
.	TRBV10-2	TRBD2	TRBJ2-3	CASSELAASTDTQYF	TGCGCCAGCAGTGAACTAGCGGCTAGCACAGATACGCAGTATTTT
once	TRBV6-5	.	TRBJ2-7	CASSYLGGAREQYF	TGTGCCAGCAGTTACTTGGGGGGGGCGAGGGAGCAGTACTTC
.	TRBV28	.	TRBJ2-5	CASSLSGTQYF	TGTGCCAGCAGCCTCAGTGGGACCCAGTACTTC
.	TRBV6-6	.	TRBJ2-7	CASSGATYEQYF	TGTGCCAGCAGTGGGGCCACCTACGAGCAGTACTTC
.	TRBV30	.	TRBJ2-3	CAWSVPGMADTQYF	TGTGCCTGGAGTGTACCAGGGATGGCAGATACGCAGTATTTT
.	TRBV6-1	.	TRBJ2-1	CASSGFGTLTNNEQFF	TGTGCCAGCAGTGGGTTCGGGACACTTACGAACAATGAGCAGTTCTTC
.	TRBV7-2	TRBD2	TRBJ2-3	CASSPEAGGLRSTDTQYF	TGTGCCAGCAGCCCAGAGGCGGGGGGGCTGCGGAGCACAGATACGCAGTATTTT
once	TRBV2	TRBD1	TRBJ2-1	CASRLTGGAGHEQFF	TGTGCCAGCAGGCTCACAGGGGGCGCCGGCCATGAGCAGTTCTTC
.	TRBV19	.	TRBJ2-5	CASSPGEETQYF	TGTGCCAGTAGTCCCGGCGAAGAGACCCAGTACTTC
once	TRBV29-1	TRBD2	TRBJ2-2	CSARPGLAGNTGELFF	TGCAGCGCCCGACCTGGACTAGCGGGAAACACCGGGGAGCTGTTTTTT
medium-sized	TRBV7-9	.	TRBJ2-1	CASSFGQGYNEQFF	TGTGCCAGCAGCTTTGGCCAGGGCTACAATGAGCAGTTCTTC
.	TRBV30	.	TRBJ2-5	CASWDIQETQYF	TGTGCCTCCTGGGACATCCAAGAGACCCAGTACTTC
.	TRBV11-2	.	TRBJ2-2	CASSLVSMNTGELFF	TGTGCCAGCAGCTTAGTTTCCATGAACACCGGGGAGCTGTTTTTT
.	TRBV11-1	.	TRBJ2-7	CASSLSYFSYEQYF	TGTGCCAGCAGCTTATCCTACTTCTCCTACGAGCAGTACTTC
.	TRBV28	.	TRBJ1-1	CASSRLNTEAFF	TGTGCCAGCTCGAGGTTGAACACTGAAGCTTTCTTT
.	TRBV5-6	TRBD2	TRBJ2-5	CASSLGGLAETQYF	TGTGCCAGCAGCTTGGGTGGACTAGCGGAGACCCAGTACTTC
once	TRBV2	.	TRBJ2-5	CASSEGTVNQETQYF	TGTGCCAGCAGTGAAGGGACAGTAAACCAAGAGACCCAGTACTTC
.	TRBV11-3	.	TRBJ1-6	CASSPPWAEAPSPLHF	TGTGCCAGCAGCCCGCCCTGGGCCGAAGCCCCTTCACCCCTCCACTTT
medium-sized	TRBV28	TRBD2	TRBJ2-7	CASKLAGVGYEQYF	TGTGCCAGCAAACTAGCGGGAGTTGGGTACGAGCAGTACTTC
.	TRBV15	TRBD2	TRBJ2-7	CATSKAGGGDFYEQYF	TGTGCCACCAGCAAAGCGGGCGGGGGGGACTTCTACGAGCAGTACTTC
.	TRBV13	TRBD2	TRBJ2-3	CASSIGLVTDTQYF	TGTGCCAGCAGCATCGGACTAGTTACAGATACGCAGTATTTT
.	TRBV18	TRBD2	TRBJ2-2	CASSPSVLAGGPNTGELFF	TGTGCCAGCTCACCAAGCGTACTAGCGGGAGGCCCGAACACCGGGGAGCTGTTTTTT
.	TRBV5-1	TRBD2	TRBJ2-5	CASTGGLAGEVGETQYF	TGCGCCAGCACCGGGGGACTAGCGGGAGAAGTAGGAGAGACCCAGTACTTC
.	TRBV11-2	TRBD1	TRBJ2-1	CASSPGTAVEQFF	TGTGCCAGCAGCCCCGGGACAGCCGTTGAGCAGTTCTTC
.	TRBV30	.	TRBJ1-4	CAWSDGGEKLFF	TGTGCCTGGAGTGATGGGGGAGAAAAACTGTTTTTT
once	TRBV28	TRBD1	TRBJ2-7	CASRTTGYEQYF	TGTGCCAGCAGGACGACAGGGTACGAGCAGTACTTC
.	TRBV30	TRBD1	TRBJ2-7	CAWSVGTGDEQYF	TGTGCCTGGAGTGTAGGGACAGGGGACGAGCAGTACTTC
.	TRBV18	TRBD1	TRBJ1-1	CASSPVWAGGGNTEAFF	TGTGCCAGCTCACCCGTTTGGGCAGGGGGCGGGAACACTGAAGCTTTCTTT
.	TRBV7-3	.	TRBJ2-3	CASSLTGTSTDTQYF	TGTGCCAGCAGCTTAACGGGGACTAGCACAGATACGCAGTATTTT
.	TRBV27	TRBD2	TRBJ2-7	CASSLRGGGLYEQYF	TGTGCCAGCAGCTTGCGGGGGGGTGGACTGTACGAGCAGTACTTC
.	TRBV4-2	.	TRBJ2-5	CASSQDGGRVQETQYF	TGTGCCAGCAGCCAAGATGGAGGCCGAGTTCAAGAGACCCAGTACTTC
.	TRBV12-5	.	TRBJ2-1	CASGLAQEVLEQFF	TGTGCTAGTGGTTTGGCACAGGAGGTCTTGGAGCAGTTCTTC
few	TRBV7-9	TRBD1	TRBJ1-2	CASSPPTGTRNGYTF	TGTGCCAGCAGCCCGCCGACAGGGACGAGGAATGGCTACACCTTC
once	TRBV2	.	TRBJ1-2	CASSESTVPYGYTF	TGTGCCAGCAGTGAGTCGACAGTACCCTATGGCTACACCTTC
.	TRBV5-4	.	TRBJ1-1	CASGGWDTEAFF	TGTGCCAGCGGTGGGTGGGACACTGAAGCTTTCTTT
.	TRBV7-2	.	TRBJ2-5	CASSVPGRIEETQYF	TGTGCCAGCAGCGTCCCGGGACGTATAGAAGAGACCCAGTACTTC
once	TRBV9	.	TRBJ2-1	CASSVAQSSYNEQFF	TGTGCCAGCAGCGTAGCTCAAAGCTCCTACAATGAGCAGTTCTTC